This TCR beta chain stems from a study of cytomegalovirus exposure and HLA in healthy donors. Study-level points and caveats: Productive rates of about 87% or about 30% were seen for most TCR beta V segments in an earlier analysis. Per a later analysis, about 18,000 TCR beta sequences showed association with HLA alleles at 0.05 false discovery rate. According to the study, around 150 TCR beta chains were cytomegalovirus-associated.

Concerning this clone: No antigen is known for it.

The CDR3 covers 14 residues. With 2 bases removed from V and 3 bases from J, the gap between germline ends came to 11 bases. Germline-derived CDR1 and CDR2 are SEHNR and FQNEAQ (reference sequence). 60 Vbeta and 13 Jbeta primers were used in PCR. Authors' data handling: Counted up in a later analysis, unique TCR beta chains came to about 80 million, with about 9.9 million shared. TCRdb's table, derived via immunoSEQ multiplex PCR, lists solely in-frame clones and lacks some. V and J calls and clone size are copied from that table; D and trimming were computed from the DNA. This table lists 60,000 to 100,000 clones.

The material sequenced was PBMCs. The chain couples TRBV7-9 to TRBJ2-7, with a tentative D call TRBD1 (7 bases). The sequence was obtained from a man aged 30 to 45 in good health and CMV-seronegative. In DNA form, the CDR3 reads TGTGCCAGCAGCTTAAGACAGGGACTCTACGAGCAGTACTTC. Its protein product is CASSLRQGLYEQYF.